This TCR beta chain was profiled in a study of shared clonotypes between healthy human individuals (dated by TCRdb to 2020 to 2022). Concerning the study at large: A couple of women and a few men aged 18 to 49 years were included in the cohort. For each donor, CD4 naive and CD4 memory were each given three plates, CD8 naive was given two plates, and CD8 memory was given one plate. Blood TCR repertoires of several healthy adults were deeply sequenced to estimate repertoire size and the extent of clonotype sharing between individuals. To increase sequencing depth and limit assay-specific biases, TCR repertoire library preparation and sequencing were carried out by different laboratories using diverse techniques. Each donor's leukapheresis produced roughly between roughly 0.94 and 9.5 billion PBMCs.

Overall study outcomes, separate from this receptor: Sampling was limited to blood, and TCR repertoires in tissue likely differ from TCR repertoires in blood. Compared with non-shared clonotypes, the clonotypes found in all four sorted-subset donors had higher generation probabilities. Because the study included only a small number of donors, the genetic and exposure-history diversity represented was limited. Rarefaction of sorted-subset datasets indicated incomplete sequencing despite the large sequencing depth. When a few donors were compared, the shared fraction of clonotypes was 5% to 6.5% for naive CD4, about 4% for naive CD8, 2% to 2.5% for memory CD4, and 0.4% for memory CD8. Pairwise subsampling led to the expectation that sequencing depth would affect the degree of clonotype sharing among donors. Larger estimated clonotype richness was generally found for naive subsets than for memory subsets.

The cysteine opens and the phenylalanine closes a CDR3 of 11 amino acids. Just CDR3 DNA is preserved here, 33 bases in frame from base 1. Trimming takes 6 bases from V and 5 bases from J, and the germline ends sit 7 bases apart. As encoded in the germline V gene, CDR1 is SNHLY while CDR2 is FYNNEI. As for this clone: No antigen is known for it. No much larger clone exists at a distance of one base, and base qualities are not known.

TCR CDR3 regions were amplified from genomic DNA by multiplex PCR using the deep immunoSEQ assay. Extracted genomic DNA from each cell subset was distributed evenly across all wells of several immunoSEQ 96-well plates, and each plate was treated as a replicate. For sorted subsets, each replicate PCR was loaded with about 0.2 ug genomic DNA, equivalent to about 33,000 T cell genomes. Purified libraries were quantified with a Qubit 3.0 fluorometer, sized on a Bioanalyzer 2100, and re-quantified with the KAPA Library Quantification kit. Every immunoSEQ 96-well plate was sequenced on a dedicated single-read 150-cycle Illumina NextSeq 550 flow cell. Regarding the original processing steps: Because the immunoSEQ output held only junctional sequences and lacked quality scores, the filtering could not match the filtering applied to full-length reads. To assign V/J genes and CDR3, sequences were annotated against IMGT germline references using PyIR, a Python wrapper for IgBLAST v1.9. Reads were filtered out if the reads had weak V/J assignments (E-value above 1e-6), no CDR3, stop codons, out-of-frame junctions, or ambiguous translated residues. V3J clonotypes were defined as sequences sharing an identical inferred V gene, J gene, and CDR3 amino acid sequence. Percentage overlap between repertoires was computed as shared unique clonotypes divided by the size of the smaller repertoire. Three approaches were used to assess repertoire richness: RTK rarefaction, the Chao1 estimator, and Recon v2.1 estimates of unobserved clonotypes. Generation probabilities were computed with OLGA for all TCRbeta clonotypes obtained by the gDNA method from several donors. TCRdb's version of the immuneACCESS table is confined to in-frame rearrangements and falls short of the full clone set. An unresolved V gene accounts for under half of the shortfall where checked; the remainder is of unknown origin. The DNA gave D and trimming, while V, J and clone size come from that table. For this sample there are about 1 million clones; more than 60% appear just once. Roughly 1.5% of the sample belongs to the ten largest clones.

The donors were healthy, HIV-negative adults who had no recently reported acute infections or vaccinations. All donors were Caucasian adults living in Nashville, Tennessee, USA. CD4+ T cells were enriched by magnetic negative selection, after which naive cells were positively selected on CD45RA and the negative fraction was taken as the memory subset. Blood was collected by leukapheresis, and PBMCs were isolated by Ficoll-Histopaque density gradient centrifugation and then cryopreserved in liquid nitrogen vapor phase. Purity and quantity of every magnetically sorted T cell population were checked by analytical flow cytometry. Each sorted fraction had its genomic DNA isolated and then quantified by UV absorbance on a Nanodrop 2000c.

This sequence uses TRBV2 and TRBJ2-5; confidence is insufficient to name the D gene. Sequencing was done on a sample of memory CD4+ T cells sorted from blood. The sample's cell subset or site, from its label and the paper: CD45RA-negative fraction. This sequence originates from a man between 18 and 35 years old in good health. The CDR3 corresponds to CASSTTETQYF. The nucleotide sequence is given as TGTGCCAGCAGCACTACCGAGACCCAGTACTTC.